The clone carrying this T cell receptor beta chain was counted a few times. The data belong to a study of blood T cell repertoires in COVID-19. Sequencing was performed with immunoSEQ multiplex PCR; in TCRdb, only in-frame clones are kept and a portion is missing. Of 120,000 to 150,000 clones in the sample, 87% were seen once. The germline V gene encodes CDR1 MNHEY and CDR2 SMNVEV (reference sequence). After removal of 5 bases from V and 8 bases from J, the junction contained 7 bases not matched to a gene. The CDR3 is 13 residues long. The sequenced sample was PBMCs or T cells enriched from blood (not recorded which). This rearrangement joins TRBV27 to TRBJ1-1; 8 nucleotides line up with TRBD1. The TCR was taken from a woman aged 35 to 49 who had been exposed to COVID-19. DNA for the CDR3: TGTGCCAGCAGTGTAGACAGGGGCGTAGAAGCTTTCTTT. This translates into CASSVDRGVEAFF.